What follows describes a single T cell receptor (beta chain). TCRdb called the 5' RACE reads again in MiXCR, with one record for every CDR3 protein. The sample contains about 400,000 distinct CDR3 sequences, roughly 11% of which appear only once. The data are from a study of T cells after yellow fever vaccination. The CDR3 contains 13 residues. Germline V CDR1 and CDR2: MNHEY, SVGEGT. Trimming cost V 7 bases and J 2 bases, with 10 bases left between them. Source: PBMCs, taken on the day of the first yellow fever vaccination. This sequence originates from a young man who received the YFV17D yellow fever vaccine. This rearrangement joins TRBV6-2 or TRBV6-3 to TRBJ2-3; the D call may be TRBD1 or TRBD2 (5 bases each). The CDR3 protein is CASTLGDTDTQYF. In DNA form, the CDR3 reads TGTGCCAGCACTTTGGGGGACACAGATACGCAGTATTTT.